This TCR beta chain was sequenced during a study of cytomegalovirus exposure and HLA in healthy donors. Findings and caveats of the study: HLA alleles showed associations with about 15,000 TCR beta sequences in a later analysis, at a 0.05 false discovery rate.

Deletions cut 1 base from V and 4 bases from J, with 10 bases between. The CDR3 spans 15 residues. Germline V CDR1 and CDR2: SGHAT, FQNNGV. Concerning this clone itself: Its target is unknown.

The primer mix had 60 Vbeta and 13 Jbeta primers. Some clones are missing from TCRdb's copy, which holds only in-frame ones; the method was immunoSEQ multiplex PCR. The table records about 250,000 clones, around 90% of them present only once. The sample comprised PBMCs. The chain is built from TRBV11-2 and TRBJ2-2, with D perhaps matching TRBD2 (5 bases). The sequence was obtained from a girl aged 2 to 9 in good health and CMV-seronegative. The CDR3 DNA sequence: TGTGCCAGCAGCTTAGGCCTAGCTCGCACCGGGGAGCTGTTTTTT. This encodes CASSLGLARTGELFF.